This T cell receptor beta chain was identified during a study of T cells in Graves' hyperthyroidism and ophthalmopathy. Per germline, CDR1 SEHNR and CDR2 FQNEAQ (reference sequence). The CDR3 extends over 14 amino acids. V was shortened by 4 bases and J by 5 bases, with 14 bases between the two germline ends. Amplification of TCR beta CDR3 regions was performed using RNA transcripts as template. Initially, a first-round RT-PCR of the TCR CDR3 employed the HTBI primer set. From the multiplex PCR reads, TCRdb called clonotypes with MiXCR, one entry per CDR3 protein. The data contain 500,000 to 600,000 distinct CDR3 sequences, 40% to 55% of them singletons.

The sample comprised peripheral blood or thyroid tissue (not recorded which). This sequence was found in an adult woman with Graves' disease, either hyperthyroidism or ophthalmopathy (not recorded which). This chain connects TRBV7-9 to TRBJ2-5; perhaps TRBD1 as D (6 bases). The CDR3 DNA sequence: TGTGCCAGCAGCTCCCGGGACACCCAGGAGACCCAGTACTTC. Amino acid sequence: CASSSRDTQETQYF.